These 24 T cell receptor beta chains were sequenced from one sample in a study of shared clonotypes between healthy human individuals. TCRdb's copy holds only in-frame clones and misses some; the assay was immunoSEQ multiplex PCR. The table has roughly 2 million clones, roughly 95% seen once. The sequenced material came from naive CD4+ T cells sorted from blood. Noted subset: CD45RA+ positively selected. Receptors were obtained from a man younger than 35 in good health.

CDR3 sequence (DNA): TGTGCCAGCAGCTTAGCCCGGGACCTGAACACTGAAGCTTTCTTT. Encoded protein: CASSLARDLNTEAFF. This chain joins TRBV7-2 and TRBJ1-1; D perhaps matches TRBD1 (5 bases). This CDR3 region has 15 residues. Germline V gene lookup returns CDR1 SGHTA and CDR2 FQGNSA. Trimming removed 0 bases at V and 0 bases at J, with 8 bases between.

This chain links TRBV5-6 with TRBJ2-3; no reliable D call. Germline lookup yields CDR1 SGHDT and CDR2 YYEEEE. The CDR3 is 11 amino acids. Trimming pared 7 bases from V and 2 bases from J, leaving 5 bases between. CDR3 DNA: TGTGCCAGCGGACCCACAGATACGCAGTATTTT. This translates into CASGPTDTQYF.

Note on this clone: Additional DNA sequences in this sample encode the identical CDR3. The V and J genes are TRBV5-4 and TRBJ2-2; D gene uncertain. V gave up 0 bases and J gave up 4 bases, with 7 bases separating them. The CDR3 runs 14 residues. CDR1 and CDR2 from the germline V gene are SGHNT and YYREEE (reference sequence). The CDR3 region has the DNA TGTGCCAGCAGCTTGGGTGGAGCCACCGGGGAGCTGTTTTTT. Its translation: CASSLGGATGELFF.

Notes on this clone: Different DNA sequences within this sample yield the same CDR3. V is TRBV9 and J is TRBJ1-2; D unclear. The germline V and J ends were trimmed by 0 bases and 5 bases, with 8 bases remaining between them. Germline CDR1 SGDLS, CDR2 YYNGEE. This CDR3 has 13 amino acids. In DNA, the CDR3 is TGTGCCAGCAGCGTAGACGGGTTGTATGGCTACACCTTC. Amino acids: CASSVDGLYGYTF.

In its sample, this clone was seen a few times. The chain joins TRBV6-4 to TRBJ1-3, with a possible D match to TRBD1 (5 bases). CDR3 length: 16 amino acids. Germline V CDR1 and CDR2: MRHNA, SNTAGT. The V end lost 10 bases, the J end lost 1 base, and 20 bases lay between the germline ends. This CDR3 is CATYPRDSRSGNTIYF. The CDR3 DNA reads TGTGCCACATACCCCCGGGACTCCAGGTCTGGAAACACCATATATTTT.

V and J are TRBV6-4 and TRBJ2-5; D may be TRBD2 (5 bases). Germline loops: CDR1 MRHNA, CDR2 SNTAGT. V was clipped by 2 bases and J by 5 bases, with 12 bases between them. CDR3 length: 14 residues. For the CDR3, the DNA is TGTGCCAGCAGTGACAGAACTAGTATGGAGACCCAGTACTTC. As protein: CASSDRTSMETQYF.

CDR3 protein: CASSESRRPDEQYF. In nucleotides, the CDR3 is TGTGCCAGCAGTGAAAGTCGCAGGCCGGACGAGCAGTACTTC. This chain joins TRBV6-1 and TRBJ2-7; D gene ambiguous. Trimming removed 2 bases at V and 5 bases at J, with 13 bases between. Germline V gene data show CDR1 as MNHNS and CDR2 as SASEGT. The CDR3 totals 14 residues.

V is TRBV4-1 and J is TRBJ1-4; D perhaps matches TRBD1 (5 bases). Trimming pared 3 bases from V and 0 bases from J, leaving 14 bases between. From germline, CDR1 is MGHRA and CDR2 YSYEKL. This CDR3 region has 17 residues. The CDR3 here is CASSHPGRKATNEKLFF. CDR3 in DNA: TGCGCCAGCAGCCACCCGGGACGGAAGGCAACTAATGAAAAACTGTTTTTT.

The CDR3 DNA reads TGTGCCAGCAGCCTCTCGGGGGGACAGGAAGCTTTCTTT. As protein: CASSLSGGQEAFF. V and J are TRBV7-9 and TRBJ1-1; TRBD1 aligns across 7 bases. This CDR3 is 13 amino acids long. Per the germline V gene, CDR1 is SEHNR and CDR2 is FQNEAQ (reference sequence). Trimming removed 5 bases from V and 8 bases from J; junction bases left unmatched: 8.

The chain employs TRBV5-1 and TRBJ2-5; D ambiguous. The CDR3 runs to 14 residues. Germline V gene sequence: CDR1 SGHRS, CDR2 YFSETQ. The V gene lost 4 bases and the J gene lost 1 base, with 11 bases spanning the gap. The CDR3 DNA reads as TGCGCCAGCAGCACCCCCGGCCTCCAAGAGACCCAGTACTTC. Translating gives CASSTPGLQETQYF.

The CDR3 is CASSLFAGPNYGYTF. CDR3 DNA: TGTGCCAGCAGCTTGTTCGCAGGACCGAACTATGGCTACACCTTC. The V and J genes are TRBV5-4 and TRBJ1-2; D remains ambiguous. The CDR3 extends over 15 amino acids. Germline lookup yields CDR1 SGHNT and CDR2 YYREEE (reference sequence). Trimming stripped 1 base from V and 2 bases from J, with 12 bases between.

CDR3 bases: TGTGCCAGCAGCACCCGACAGGGAACTAACTATGGCTACACCTTC. As protein: CASSTRQGTNYGYTF. This chain links TRBV7-3 with TRBJ1-2, with TRBD1 matching over 7 bases. The junction had 6 bases not matched to a gene; V was cut back by 5 bases and J by 0 bases. The germline V gene has CDR1 SGHTA and CDR2 FQGTGA. This CDR3 spans 15 amino acids.

This clone showed up just once. The CDR3 here is CASSPLDSKETQYF. CDR3 in DNA: TGTGCCAGCAGCCCCCTCGACAGTAAAGAGACCCAGTACTTC. The rearrangement uses TRBV13 and TRBJ2-5, with D possibly being TRBD1 (5 bases). Germline V CDR1 and CDR2: PRHDT, FYEKMQ (reference sequence). The CDR3 runs to 14 residues. Trimming took 5 bases from V and 3 from J, leaving 13 bases between them. Supplemented by reference TRBV13 and TRBJ2-5, the full variable domain reads AAGVIQSPRHLIKEKRETATLKCYPIPRHDTVYWYQQGPGQDPQFLISFYEKMQSDKGSIPDRFSAQQFSDYHSELNMSSLELGDSALYFCASSPLDSKETQYFGPGTRLLVL.

The V call is TRBV19, the J call TRBJ1-4, with TRBD1 matching over 7 bases. J lost 5 bases, V lost 6 bases, and 6 bases had no gene match. Per germline, CDR1 LNHDA and CDR2 SQIVND (reference sequence). The CDR3 is made up of 14 amino acids. CDR3 nucleotides: TGTGCCAGTAGGCCGGGACAGCTGAATGAAAAACTGTTTTTT. Protein product: CASRPGQLNEKLFF.

V and J are TRBV10-3 and TRBJ2-3; TRBD1 might be the D (6 bases). Trimming shortened V by 6 bases and J by 3 bases, and 10 bases separated the two germline ends. The CDR3 loop spans 13 amino acids. The germline gives CDR1 ENHRY, CDR2 SYGVKD. CDR3 in DNA: TGTGCCATCAGCCAGGGGCAAACAGATACGCAGTATTTT. Translated: CAISQGQTDTQYF.

The table lists this clone with a count of one. The chain links TRBV18 to TRBJ2-5; D tentatively reads TRBD1 or TRBD2 (5 bases each). Trimming took 6 bases from V and 0 from J, leaving 14 bases between them. The V gene's germline CDR1 is KGHSH and CDR2 LQKENI. The CDR3 spans 15 residues. DNA of the CDR3: TGTGCCAGCTCCCCGGGGCAGCTCCACCAAGAGACCCAGTACTTC. It translates to CASSPGQLHQETQYF.

The rearrangement uses TRBV12-5 and TRBJ2-5, with D maybe TRBD2 (6 bases). Trimming left V 1 base short and J 2 bases short, with 14 bases between. This CDR3 comprises 16 residues. Germline CDR1 LGHNT, CDR2 FRNRAP. The CDR3 protein is CASGLGQAGGQETQYF. As DNA, the CDR3 is TGTGCTAGTGGTTTGGGCCAAGCGGGCGGGCAAGAGACCCAGTACTTC.

V usage is TRBV28 and J usage is TRBJ1-1; 7 nucleotides match TRBD1. This CDR3 is 13 amino acids long. With 1 base clipped from V and 10 bases from J, the junction kept 6 bases outside the gene matches. The germline V gene encodes CDR1 MDHEN and CDR2 SYDVKM. In DNA form, the CDR3 reads TGTGCCAGCAGTTTATTGCAGGGGGGCGGAGCTTTCTTT. It yields the protein CASSLLQGGGAFF.

The CDR3 spells CASSLARDRGRNEQFF. CDR3 nucleotide sequence: TGTGCCAGCAGCTTAGCGCGGGACAGGGGAAGAAATGAGCAGTTCTTC. The J gene is TRBJ2-1, the V gene TRBV7-8, with 10 bases lining up with TRBD1. Germline loops: CDR1 SGHVS, CDR2 FQNEAQ. This CDR3 contains 16 residues. V shed 0 bases and J 7 bases; nucleotides not matched to a gene: 6.

V is TRBV19 and J is TRBJ1-2; D is ambiguous. Looked up from germline, CDR1 is LNHDA and CDR2 is SQIVND (reference sequence). There are 13 residues in the CDR3. V gave up 4 bases and J gave up 8 bases, with 14 bases separating them. This chain's CDR3 is CASSNPGAQGYTF. CDR3 nucleotides: TGTGCCAGTAGTAACCCGGGAGCCCAGGGCTACACCTTC.

A remark on this clone: Other DNA sequences in the same sample also yield this CDR3. This chain links TRBV18 with TRBJ2-7; tentative D call: TRBD1 (7 bases). Germline V gene sequence: CDR1 KGHSH, CDR2 LQKENI. V lost 6 bases, J lost 1 base, and 13 bases lay in between. The CDR3 totals 14 residues. The CDR3 region is CASSPGGSSYEQYF. As DNA, the CDR3 is TGTGCCAGCTCCCCAGGGGGGAGTTCCTACGAGCAGTACTTC.

The rearrangement joins TRBV2 to TRBJ1-2; D gene unclear. This CDR3 is 13 amino acids long. V was cut by 4 bases and J by 6 bases, with 12 bases left in between. Germline-derived CDR1 and CDR2 are SNHLY and FYNNEI. CDR3 coding DNA: TGTGCCAGCAGTGTAATAGTGGGCGATGGCTACACCTTC. Translated, it gives CASSVIVGDGYTF.

The chain uses TRBV2 and TRBJ1-3; no firm D call. Trimming took 4 bases from V and 4 from J, leaving 8 bases between them. Germline CDR1 reads SNHLY; CDR2 reads FYNNEI. This CDR3 has 13 amino acids. This CDR3 is CASSAPTGNTIYF. In DNA, the CDR3 is TGTGCCAGCAGTGCTCCGACCGGAAACACCATATATTTT.

In DNA, the CDR3 is TGTGCCAGCAGCCCGGTTGTCGGCAGCCAAGAGACCCAGTACTTC. Amino acid sequence: CASSPVVGSQETQYF. V gene TRBV5-6 combines with J gene TRBJ2-5, with D uncertain. The germline V gene has CDR1 SGHDT and CDR2 YYEEEE. V was shortened by 4 bases and J by 1 base, with 14 bases between the two germline ends. This CDR3 is 15 amino acids long.